This is a list of T cell receptor beta chains from one sample in a study of T cell responses to AZD1222 COVID-19 vaccine. The data were produced by immunoSEQ multiplex PCR, yet TCRdb's version contains in-frame clones alone and is incomplete. The sample has about 110,000 clones, around 84% seen once. Sequenced here: peripheral blood, sampled on day 0 of AZD1222 vaccination. The receptor set was obtained from an adult in good health. CDR3s include the opening cysteine and the closing phenylalanine or tryptophan. Fields, in order: J gene, clone size, V gene, D gene, CDR3 DNA, CDR3 protein. D genes are given only for firm matches. Size is stated for part of the rows, as once, few or many counts, or as a class when the clone is expanded.

j_gene: TRBJ1-4; abundance: -; v_gene: TRBV5-6; d_gene: TRBD1; CDR3nt: TGTGCCAGCACCCCTTGGGGACAGGGGGAGGAAAAACTGTTTTTT; CDR3aa: CASTPWGQGEEKLFF
j_gene: TRBJ2-3; abundance: once; v_gene: TRBV4-1; d_gene: TRBD2; CDR3nt: TGCGCCAGCAGCCAAGGGGGGACTAGCGGGGGCACAGATACGCAGTATTTT; CDR3aa: CASSQGGTSGGTDTQYF
j_gene: TRBJ2-5; abundance: once; v_gene: TRBV9; d_gene: -; CDR3nt: TGTGCCAGCAGCGTAGCTATCATGGAGACCCAGTACTTC; CDR3aa: CASSVAIMETQYF
j_gene: TRBJ2-5; abundance: -; v_gene: TRBV7-8; d_gene: -; CDR3nt: TGTGCCAGCAGCCAGGGCAGGGCAGAGACCCAGTACTTC; CDR3aa: CASSQGRAETQYF
j_gene: TRBJ1-1; abundance: -; v_gene: TRBV3-1/TRBV3-2; d_gene: -; CDR3nt: TGTGCCAGCAGCCAACCCAGGGATGGGACTGAAGCTTTCTTT; CDR3aa: CASSQPRDGTEAFF
j_gene: TRBJ1-5; abundance: -; v_gene: TRBV6-5; d_gene: -; CDR3nt: TGTGCCAGCAGCCGGGAGCCTGGCAATCAGCCCCAGCATTTT; CDR3aa: CASSREPGNQPQHF
j_gene: TRBJ1-2; abundance: -; v_gene: TRBV29-1; d_gene: -; CDR3nt: TGCAGCGTTGAAGATCGCCAGAACTATGGCTACACCTTC; CDR3aa: CSVEDRQNYGYTF
j_gene: TRBJ1-5; abundance: once; v_gene: TRBV2; d_gene: -; CDR3nt: TGTGCCAGCACACCGGGGGAGGGACCGGGTAGCAATCAGCCCCAGCATTTT; CDR3aa: CASTPGEGPGSNQPQHF
j_gene: TRBJ1-5; abundance: once; v_gene: TRBV19; d_gene: -; CDR3nt: TGTGCCAGTAGTTCAGATAGCAATCAGCCCCAGCATTTT; CDR3aa: CASSSDSNQPQHF
j_gene: TRBJ2-3; abundance: -; v_gene: TRBV15; d_gene: -; CDR3nt: TGTGCCACCAGCCGTGGGGGGGCGAATGCAGATACGCAGTATTTT; CDR3aa: CATSRGGANADTQYF
j_gene: TRBJ1-2; abundance: once; v_gene: TRBV6-2/TRBV6-3; d_gene: -; CDR3nt: TGTGCCAGCAGTTTGGCGCGCCAGGGGAATGGCTACACCTTC; CDR3aa: CASSLARQGNGYTF
j_gene: TRBJ2-5; abundance: few; v_gene: TRBV11-2; d_gene: -; CDR3nt: TGTGCCAGCAGCTTAGATCGGACAGCTTTAGAAGAGACCCAGTACTTC; CDR3aa: CASSLDRTALEETQYF
j_gene: TRBJ2-2; abundance: -; v_gene: TRBV7-2; d_gene: -; CDR3nt: TGTGCCAGCAGCTTATCCCCCGCCTCATCAGGGTCCGGGGAGCTGTTTTTT; CDR3aa: CASSLSPASSGSGELFF
j_gene: TRBJ2-3; abundance: -; v_gene: TRBV7-9; d_gene: -; CDR3nt: TGTGCCAGCAGCTTAAGGAGAGATACGCAGTATTTT; CDR3aa: CASSLRRDTQYF
j_gene: TRBJ1-6; abundance: -; v_gene: TRBV5-1; d_gene: -; CDR3nt: TGCGCCAGCAGCTTGTCGACAGCCACCCTAAATTCACCCCTCCACTTT; CDR3aa: CASSLSTATLNSPLHF
j_gene: TRBJ1-3; abundance: -; v_gene: TRBV11-1; d_gene: -; CDR3nt: TGTGCCAGCAGCGACCCGGGAAACTCTGGAAACACCATATATTTT; CDR3aa: CASSDPGNSGNTIYF
j_gene: TRBJ1-1; abundance: -; v_gene: TRBV7-2; d_gene: -; CDR3nt: TGTGCCAGCAGCTTAGTAAGCGTGAACACTGAAGCTTTCTTT; CDR3aa: CASSLVSVNTEAFF
j_gene: TRBJ1-6; abundance: -; v_gene: TRBV19; d_gene: -; CDR3nt: TGTGCCAGTAGAAGTGCGCTCTCACCCCTCCACTTT; CDR3aa: CASRSALSPLHF